Below are 22 T cell receptor beta chains sequenced from a single sample in a study of blood T cell repertoires in COVID-19. This table comes from immunoSEQ multiplex PCR, and its TCRdb copy is limited to in-frame clones, with some not included. The sample carries about 290,000 clones, 75% to 90% recorded once. The sequencing sample was made of PBMCs or T cells enriched from blood (not recorded which). These receptors were collected from a woman between 35 and 50 years old who had recovered from COVID-19.

J is TRBJ1-1 and V is TRBV18; D possibly corresponds to TRBD1 (6 bases). Trimming removed 3 bases from V and 2 bases from J, with 19 bases in between. The CDR3 covers 17 residues. Germline CDR1 and CDR2: KGHSH and LQKENI. The CDR3 bases are TGTGCCAGCTCACCCGGTCCCCGGGGGGGCGGCAACACTGAAGCTTTCTTT. Its protein is CASSPGPRGGGNTEAFF.

Only one count was recorded for this clone. The gene calls are TRBV7-9 and TRBJ2-2, with TRBD1 matching over 9 bases. This CDR3 is 14 amino acids long. CDR1 is SEHNR and CDR2 is FQNEAQ in the germline V gene (reference sequence). V shed 5 bases, J shed 5 bases, and the junction held 3 bases outside the gene matches. CDR3 residues: CASSRDRVTGELFF. For the CDR3, the DNA is TGTGCCAGCAGCCGGGACAGGGTAACCGGGGAGCTGTTTTTT.

This clone was detected once. The chain recombines TRBV7-8 with TRBJ2-1, with a weak D call TRBD2 (5 bases). Germline V gene sequence: CDR1 SGHVS, CDR2 FQNEAQ. Trimming took off 5 bases at V and 1 base at J, with 6 bases between the two ends. The CDR3 is 13 residues long. The CDR3 bases are TGTGCCAGCAGCACGGGGTCCTACAATGAGCAGTTCTTC. As protein: CASSTGSYNEQFF.

CDR3 amino acids: CAIRDSYNSPLHF. CDR3 sequence (DNA): TGTGCCATCAGGGACAGCTATAATTCACCCCTCCACTTT. The chain joins TRBV10-3 to TRBJ1-6; D perhaps matches TRBD1 (6 bases). This CDR3 comprises 13 residues. Germline assignment: CDR1 ENHRY and CDR2 SYGVKD. V dropped 6 bases and J dropped 3 bases, with 6 bases sitting between them.

The rearrangement links TRBV11-2 to TRBJ1-4; weak D call: TRBD1 (5 bases). The CDR3 contains 13 residues. Germline V lookup: CDR1 SGHAT, CDR2 FQNNGV. Trimming cost V 10 bases and J 7 bases, with 16 bases left between them. Here the CDR3 DNA reads TGTGCCACCGCCCAGGGATGGGCTGAAAAACTGTTTTTT. Residues: CATAQGWAEKLFF.

The chain couples TRBV28 to TRBJ1-2, with 10 bases identical to TRBD1. The junction had 21 bases not matched to a gene; V was cut back by 3 bases and J by 8 bases. The CDR3 length is 19 residues. In germline, CDR1 is MDHEN, CDR2 SYDVKM. CDR3 sequence (DNA): TGTGCCAGCAGTTTCCAGGGGGGCGGGACAGGGGCCCCCAGGTGGGGCTACACCTTC. Amino acids: CASSFQGGGTGAPRWGYTF.

V is TRBV20-1 and J is TRBJ2-1; TRBD1 matches at 7 bases. V shed 2 bases, J shed 15 bases, and the junction held 7 bases outside the gene matches. Germline CDR1 is DFQATT and CDR2 is SNEGSKA (reference sequence). The CDR3 has 11 amino acids. This CDR3 reads CSARSGDSAFF. The CDR3 region has the DNA TGCAGTGCTAGAAGTGGGGACAGTGCGTTCTTC.

This clone has just a few counts. The CDR3 DNA reads TGTGCCAGCAGCTTTCAGGGGGCTTTCAATGAGCAGTTCTTC. Translating gives CASSFQGAFNEQFF. The chain links TRBV13 to TRBJ2-1; TRBD1 matches 8 bases. The CDR3 has 14 residues. CDR1 is PRHDT and CDR2 is FYEKMQ in the germline V gene (reference sequence). V shed 3 bases and J 6 bases; nucleotides not matched to a gene: 4. The variable domain in full, completed from reference TRBV13 and TRBJ2-1, reads AAGVIQSPRHLIKEKRETATLKCYPIPRHDTVYWYQQGPGQDPQFLISFYEKMQSDKGSIPDRFSAQQFSDYHSELNMSSLELGDSALYFCASSFQGAFNEQFFGPGTRLTVL.

The rearrangement uses TRBV5-1 and TRBJ1-6; 8 bases align to TRBD1. The germline V gene encodes CDR1 SGHRS and CDR2 YFSETQ. Trimming at V came to 3 bases and at J to 5 bases, leaving 7 bases not matched to a gene. This CDR3 contains 16 residues. The CDR3 coding sequence is TGCGCCAGCAGCTCCGGGGACAGGTCTAATAATTCACCCCTCCACTTT. This sequence encodes CASSSGDRSNNSPLHF. Full variable domain (rest looked up from reference TRBV5-1 and TRBJ1-6): KAGVTQTPRYLIKTRGQQVTLSCSPISGHRSVSWYQQTPGQGLQFLFEYFSETQRNKGNFPGRFSGRQFSNSRSEMNVSTLELGDSALYLCASSSGDRSNNSPLHFGNGTRLTVT.

The gene calls are TRBV6-5 and TRBJ1-2; 8 bases align to TRBD1. The CDR3 totals 13 residues. The trim removed 10 bases at V and 4 bases at J, leaving 8 bases unmatched. The germline V gene has CDR1 MNHEY and CDR2 SVGAGI. This CDR3 is CATKIGTGYGYTF. The DNA for the CDR3 is TGTGCCACCAAGATCGGGACAGGCTATGGCTACACCTTC.

This chain links TRBV2 with TRBJ1-6; D is unclear. Per germline, CDR1 SNHLY and CDR2 FYNNEI. There are 13 residues in the CDR3. V was shortened by 5 bases and J by 3 bases, with 5 bases between the two germline ends. The CDR3 DNA is TGTGCCAGCAGTACAAACTATAATTCACCCCTCCACTTT. It specifies CASSTNYNSPLHF.

Note on this clone: Other DNA sequences of this sample code for an identical CDR3. This chain links TRBV29-1 with TRBJ1-1; 9 bases map to TRBD1. The CDR3 loop spans 13 amino acids. V shed 6 bases and J 2 bases; nucleotides not matched to a gene: 4. The germline V gene has CDR1 SQVTM and CDR2 ANQGSEA. The CDR3 here is CSVVGQGNTEAFF. DNA for the CDR3: TGCAGCGTCGTGGGACAGGGTAACACTGAAGCTTTCTTT.

The chain carries TRBV30 and TRBJ1-5, with a possible D match to TRBD1 (6 bases). V was clipped by 1 base and J by 2 bases, with 12 bases between them. The CDR3 totals 15 residues. CDR1 is GTSNPN, CDR2 SVGIG, per germline (reference sequence). This CDR3 is CAWSAGQIRNQPQHF. CDR3 bases: TGTGCCTGGAGTGCCGGACAGATACGCAATCAGCCCCAGCATTTT.

The chain couples TRBV21-1 to TRBJ1-1. TRBV21-1 is designated a pseudogene. This CDR3 has 14 amino acids. CDR3 sequence: CASSLVDLNTEAFF. The CDR3 region has the DNA TGTGCCAGCAGCCTGGTAGATTTGAACACTGAAGCTTTCTTT.

This rearrangement joins TRBV18 to TRBJ2-3; 8 nucleotides agree with TRBD2. V shed 0 bases and J 1 base; nucleotides not matched to a gene: 3. The germline V gene has CDR1 KGHSH and CDR2 LQKENI. This CDR3 comprises 16 residues. The CDR3 here is CASSPPPAGGTDTQYF. As DNA, the CDR3 is TGTGCCAGCTCACCACCGCCAGCGGGAGGCACAGATACGCAGTATTTT.

This CDR3 reads CASSPRVAADTQYF. The CDR3 DNA follows: TGCGCCAGCAGCCCGAGAGTAGCGGCAGATACGCAGTATTTT. This chain uses TRBV5-1 with TRBJ2-3, with D tentatively TRBD2 (6 bases). The CDR3 consists of 14 residues. With 4 bases removed from V and 4 bases from J, the gap between germline ends came to 13 bases. CDR1 and CDR2 (germline): SGHRS, YFSETQ.

As for this clone: A junction boundary mismatches the germline segment, possibly from a read error. The chain uses TRBV14 and TRBJ2-5, with 12 bases fitting TRBD2. Germline V lookup: CDR1 SGHDN, CDR2 FVKESK. The CDR3 runs to 13 residues. The CDR3: CASSPGLAGGLDF. The DNA for the CDR3 is TGTGCCAGCAGCCCCGGGCTAGCGGGGGGGCTGGACTTC.

This CDR3 is CASSSVPGLLYEQYF. Here the CDR3 DNA reads TGCGCCAGCAGCTCGGTACCGGGACTCCTCTACGAGCAGTACTTC. The chain employs TRBV5-1 and TRBJ2-7; a weak D match, TRBD2 (6 bases). V was cut by 3 bases and J by 3 bases, with 16 bases left in between. Germline V gives CDR1 SGHRS, CDR2 YFSETQ. CDR3 length: 15 amino acids.

The chain couples TRBV12-2 to TRBJ1-5; whether TRBD1, the table's D call, matches the DNA was not checked. TRBV12-2 is flagged as a pseudogene. This CDR3 has 15 residues. CDR3 sequence: CASRLYRQRYQPQHF. The CDR3 bases are TGTGCAAGTCGCTTATATAGACAGAGATATCAGCCCCAGCATTTT.

J is TRBJ1-3 and V is TRBV5-1; D may be TRBD1 (5 bases). The CDR3 runs 16 residues. Germline V gives CDR1 SGHRS, CDR2 YFSETQ. Deletions cut 0 bases from V and 0 bases from J, with 10 bases between. Here the CDR3 DNA reads TGCGCCAGCAGCTTGGCCGCTCAGGGCTCTGGAAACACCATATATTTT. Amino acids: CASSLAAQGSGNTIYF. Full variable domain (remainder filled in from reference TRBV5-1 and TRBJ1-3): KAGVTQTPRYLIKTRGQQVTLSCSPISGHRSVSWYQQTPGQGLQFLFEYFSETQRNKGNFPGRFSGRQFSNSRSEMNVSTLELGDSALYLCASSLAAQGSGNTIYFGEGSWLTVV.

The genes are TRBV3-1 (or the pseudogene TRBV3-2) and TRBJ2-7; weak D call: TRBD2 (5 bases). This CDR3 region has 15 residues. Germline V CDR1 and CDR2: LGHDT, YNNKEL (reference sequence). Trimming pared 0 bases from V and 4 bases from J, leaving 13 bases between. The CDR3 DNA is TGTGCCAGCAGCCAAGAGGAGGAAGGTCCGTACGAGCAGTACTTC. It translates to CASSQEEEGPYEQYF.

The CDR3 region has the DNA TGCGCCAGCAGCTTGGGGAACAGGGTCTCCTACGAGCAGTACTTC. It codes for CASSLGNRVSYEQYF. The chain carries TRBV5-1 and TRBJ2-7; TRBD1 might be the D (6 bases). Trimming cost V 0 bases and J 0 bases, with 10 bases left between them. The CDR3 has 15 residues. Germline CDR1 is SGHRS and CDR2 is YFSETQ.